Following are 17 T cell receptor beta chains from one sample sequenced in a study of control samples from healthy donors and cancer patients (TCRdb year 2020). To prepare the library, the immunoSEQ multiplex PCR assay was applied. Drawn from immuneACCESS, this table holds only the in-frame rearrangements with V and J called that TCRdb kept. Clones are partly lost; checked studies trace under half to an unresolved V gene and leave the rest unexplained. The sample table contains 100,000 or so clones; only one count was recorded for about four fifths of them. The ten largest clones take up less than 15% of the sample. Specimen: blood. Receptors were obtained from a woman aged 50 to 65 in good health.

CDR3 in DNA: TGCGCCAGCAGTGGAAATAAAGAGGGACGGAACTATGGCTACACCTTC. Translated: CASSGNKEGRNYGYTF. The chain joins TRBV10-1 to TRBJ1-2; TRBD1 might be the D (5 bases). Trimming shortened V by 4 bases and J by 2 bases, and 17 bases separated the two germline ends. The CDR3 has 16 amino acids. Germline V CDR1 and CDR2: WNHNN, SYGVQD (reference sequence).

The CDR3 here is CASSLTSNQPQHF. CDR3 coding DNA: TGTGCCAGCAGTTTAACTAGCAATCAGCCCCAGCATTTT. The J gene is TRBJ1-5, the V gene TRBV28; no firm D call. V gave up 2 bases and J gave up 0 bases, with 2 bases separating them. The length of the CDR3 is 13 residues. Germline V CDR1 and CDR2: MDHEN, SYDVKM.

The chain links TRBV5-1 to TRBJ2-3; D remains unclear. V dropped 7 bases and J dropped 1 base, with 13 bases sitting between them. The CDR3 is 14 residues long. The germline CDR1 and CDR2 sequences are SGHRS and YFSETQ. CDR3 coding DNA: TGCGCCAGCCGGCCTGGCGGAGGCACAGATACGCAGTATTTT. This codes for CASRPGGGTDTQYF.

This rearrangement joins TRBV27 to TRBJ1-1, with D perhaps TRBD1 (6 bases). The CDR3 covers 13 residues. V was pared by 3 bases and J by 3 bases, with 8 bases between. Germline V gene data show CDR1 as MNHEY and CDR2 as SMNVEV (reference sequence). The CDR3 loop is CASSFTGHTEAFF. The CDR3 nucleotides are TGTGCCAGCAGTTTTACAGGGCACACTGAAGCTTTCTTT.

J is TRBJ2-3 and V is TRBV6-4; a weak D match, TRBD2 (5 bases). Trimming pared 6 bases from V and 3 bases from J, leaving 13 bases between. Per the germline V gene, CDR1 is MRHNA and CDR2 is SNTAGT. The CDR3 has 14 amino acids. The CDR3 loop reads CASSARGSTDTQYF. CDR3 in DNA: TGTGCCAGCAGCGCCCGAGGGAGTACAGATACGCAGTATTTT.

CDR3 residues: CASSGTSGTEAFF. The CDR3 region has the DNA TGTGCCAGTAGTGGGACGAGCGGCACTGAAGCTTTCTTT. The V gene is TRBV19, the J gene TRBJ1-1, with D perhaps TRBD1 (5 bases). The CDR3 has 13 amino acids. V lost 5 bases, J lost 4 bases, and 11 bases lay in between. Germline CDR1 LNHDA, CDR2 SQIVND (reference sequence).

The chain carries TRBV6-2 or TRBV6-3 and TRBJ2-3; 7 bases map to TRBD2. V dropped 6 bases and J dropped 1; count of bases not matched to a gene: 7. The CDR3 spans 15 residues. From germline, CDR1 is MNHEY and CDR2 SVGEGT. The CDR3, as DNA: TGTGCCAGCAGCATGGGGGGGTTGGGCACAGATACGCAGTATTTT. It translates to CASSMGGLGTDTQYF.

V gene TRBV11-3 combines with J gene TRBJ2-1, with 7 bases fitting TRBD1. Germline loops: CDR1 SGHNT, CDR2 YENEEA. This CDR3 contains 13 residues. V shed 0 bases, J shed 16 bases, and the junction held 9 bases outside the gene matches. The chain's CDR3 is CASSLDPVTGPFF. DNA for the CDR3: TGTGCCAGCAGCTTAGATCCGGTGACAGGGCCCTTCTTC.

The J gene is TRBJ2-3, the V gene TRBV11-2, with 9 bases aligning to TRBD2. The CDR3 extends over 16 amino acids. V was pared by 3 bases and J by 4 bases, with 8 bases of the junction left unmatched. CDR1 SGHAT and CDR2 FQNNGV come from the germline V gene. The CDR3 reads CASSFWASGDADTQYF. DNA for the CDR3: TGTGCCAGCAGCTTCTGGGCTAGCGGGGATGCAGATACGCAGTATTTT.

J is TRBJ2-1 and V is TRBV5-4, with D maybe TRBD1 (6 bases). The germline V and J ends were trimmed by 4 bases and 0 bases, with 11 bases remaining between them. The CDR3 is 15 residues long. Germline V gene sequence: CDR1 SGHNT, CDR2 YYREEE (reference sequence). The chain's CDR3 is CASSIGQSSYNEQFF. CDR3 bases: TGTGCCAGCAGCATAGGACAGAGCTCCTACAATGAGCAGTTCTTC. Full variable domain (missing parts from reference TRBV5-4 and TRBJ2-1): ETGVTQSPTHLIKTRGQQVTLRCSSQSGHNTVSWYQQALGQGPQFIFQYYREEENGRGNFPPRFSGLQFPNYSSELNVNALELDDSALYLCASSIGQSSYNEQFFGPGTRLTVL.

V is TRBV18 and J is TRBJ2-5; TRBD2 aligns across 11 bases. Per germline, CDR1 KGHSH and CDR2 LQKENI. CDR3 length: 16 amino acids. V dropped 6 bases and J dropped 4; count of bases not matched to a gene: 10. Here the CDR3 reads CASSRVTSGEGETQYF. CDR3 nucleotides: TGTGCCAGCTCCCGAGTGACTAGCGGGGAGGGAGAGACCCAGTACTTC. Full variable domain (remainder filled in from reference TRBV18 and TRBJ2-5): NAGVMQNPRHLVRRRGQEARLRCSPMKGHSHVYWYRQLPEEGLKFMVYLQKENIIDESGMPKERFSAEFPKEGPSILRIQQVVRGDSAAYFCASSRVTSGEGETQYFGPGTRLLVL.

This clone appeared a few times. The chain links TRBV2 to TRBJ2-7, with D unresolved. The V gene lost 2 bases and the J gene lost 0 bases, with 11 bases spanning the gap. Germline V gives CDR1 SNHLY, CDR2 FYNNEI. This CDR3 spans 15 amino acids. The DNA of the CDR3 is TGTGCCAGCAGTGAAAGATTTTTGAACTCCTACGAGCAGTACTTC. Protein product: CASSERFLNSYEQYF.

This clone was recorded once. The rearrangement links TRBV7-8 to TRBJ2-3, with D hard to call. The CDR3 has 14 residues. Trimming stripped 3 bases from V and 2 bases from J, with 9 bases between. The germline V gene encodes CDR1 SGHVS and CDR2 FQNEAQ. Here the CDR3 reads CASSFPSNTDTQYF. CDR3 nucleotide sequence: TGTGCCAGCAGCTTCCCCTCAAACACAGATACGCAGTATTTT.

The rearrangement joins TRBV19 to TRBJ1-5; 10 bases are shared with TRBD1. The CDR3 sequence is 15 residues long. CDR1 LNHDA and CDR2 SQIVND come from the germline V gene (reference sequence). V dropped 10 bases and J dropped 5; count of bases not matched to a gene: 11. This CDR3 is CATELGQGLDQPQHF. The DNA for the CDR3 is TGTGCCACCGAACTGGGACAGGGGCTGGATCAGCCCCAGCATTTT.

This clone has just a few counts. V and J are TRBV6-5 and TRBJ1-1; unclear D gene. CDR3 length: 16 amino acids. V shed 0 bases and J shed 0 bases, with 11 bases lying between them. CDR1 is MNHEY, CDR2 SVGAGI, per germline. The CDR3 spells CASSYSSGLMNTEAFF. CDR3 in DNA: TGTGCCAGCAGTTACTCGTCAGGACTGATGAACACTGAAGCTTTCTTT.

The chain links TRBV24-1 to TRBJ2-2, with D hard to call. Trimming left V 1 base short and J 1 base short, with 9 bases between. There are 16 residues in the CDR3. Germline assignment: CDR1 KGHDR and CDR2 SFDVKD. The DNA for the CDR3 is TGTGCCACCAGTGATTTAGGCCTAGGGAACACCGGGGAGCTGTTTTTT. The encoded protein is CATSDLGLGNTGELFF.

This chain connects TRBV27 to TRBJ1-5; possible D gene TRBD1, 5 bases. The CDR3 loop spans 14 amino acids. V shed 5 bases and J shed 6 bases, with 14 bases lying between them. Germline assignment: CDR1 MNHEY and CDR2 SMNVEV (reference sequence). This CDR3 is CASSQLQGTQPQHF. For the CDR3, the DNA is TGTGCCAGCAGTCAGCTCCAGGGAACTCAGCCCCAGCATTTT.